This TCR beta chain was recovered during a study of multiple sclerosis patients with progressive multifocal leukoencephalopathy. Overall study: Longitudinal control samples came from natalizumab-treated multiple sclerosis patients without PML.

Every PCR reaction included synthetic inline CDR3 controls for all V-J pairings. This table comes from immunoSEQ multiplex PCR, and its TCRdb copy is limited to in-frame clones, with some not included. The sample records about 32,000 clones, more than 85% being singletons. Overall study results and limits: Clones expanded at PML were already present before and during natalizumab.

This clone was picked up a small number of times. The antigen remains undetermined. Time point noted: before natalizumab initiation. Prior interferon beta treatment was universal, and the PML patients were all female. Sequences were obtained from PBMCs. The sequence was collected from a man aged 25-40 years with multiple sclerosis.

DNA for the CDR3: TGTGCCAGCACTTCTTCAGGGGGCGCGGGGGAGACCCAGTACTTC. Translation gives CASTSSGGAGETQYF. This chain uses TRBV27 with TRBJ2-5; TRBD1 matches 8 bases. The CDR3 is made up of 15 amino acids. Germline assignment: CDR1 MNHEY and CDR2 SMNVEV (reference sequence). The trim removed 7 bases at V and 5 bases at J, leaving 12 bases unmatched.